A single sample gave rise to the 31 T cell receptor beta chains below, sequenced in a study of T cell responses to AZD1222 COVID-19 vaccine. Libraries were prepared by immunoSEQ multiplex PCR; TCRdb keeps only in-frame clonotypes and omits some of them. The profile covers around 200,000 clones, with roughly 88% appearing a single time and 7.5% to 9.5% taken by the ten largest. This material consisted of peripheral blood, taken on day 0 of AZD1222 vaccination. The receptors originated from an adult in good health.

The chain has TRBV18 and TRBJ2-7; a possible D gene is TRBD1 (6 bases). The CDR3 runs to 14 residues. With 3 bases removed from V and 2 bases from J, the gap between germline ends came to 11 bases. Germline V CDR1 and CDR2: KGHSH, LQKENI. The CDR3 loop reads CASSPPTGPYEQYF. As DNA, the CDR3 is TGTGCCAGCTCACCCCCAACAGGGCCCTACGAGCAGTACTTC.

The V and J genes are TRBV4-3 and TRBJ1-1; D not certain. V shed 0 bases and J shed 4 bases, with 12 bases lying between them. CDR3 length: 15 amino acids. Germline-derived CDR1 and CDR2 are LGHNA and YSLEER. The CDR3 sequence is CASSQEVRTSTEAFF. CDR3 DNA sequence: TGCGCCAGCAGCCAAGAAGTAAGGACTTCCACTGAAGCTTTCTTT.

The CDR3 DNA reads TGTGCCAGCAGCTCCGGTGCAGGGCCCATCTATGGCTACACCTTC. Protein sequence: CASSSGAGPIYGYTF. The J gene is TRBJ1-2, the V gene TRBV11-2; D is possibly TRBD1 (5 bases). This CDR3 is 15 amino acids long. The V end was cut by 4 bases, the J end by 4 bases, with 16 bases between. Germline assignment: CDR1 SGHAT and CDR2 FQNNGV.

This chain uses TRBV7-3 with TRBJ2-5, with D possibly TRBD2 on 7 matching bases. Germline lookup yields CDR1 SGHTA and CDR2 FQGTGA. The CDR3 is made up of 15 amino acids. The V and J ends lost 5 bases and 4 bases respectively, with 17 bases between them. CDR3 amino acids: CASSPQRGRGETQYF. CDR3 coding DNA: TGTGCCAGCAGCCCCCAAAGGGGGAGGGGAGAGACCCAGTACTTC. Combining the CDR3 with reference TRBV7-3 and TRBJ2-5 gives the whole variable domain GAGVSQTPSNKVTEKGKYVELRCDPISGHTALYWYRQSLGQGPEFLIYFQGTGAADDSGLPNDRFFAVRPEGSVSTLKIQRTERGDSAVYLCASSPQRGRGETQYFGPGTRLLVL.

The V and J genes are TRBV2 and TRBJ2-1; 10 nucleotides match TRBD2. V dropped 6 bases and J dropped 4; count of bases not matched to a gene: 3. CDR1 and CDR2 from the germline V gene are SNHLY and FYNNEI. CDR3 length: 14 residues. CDR3 coding DNA: TGTGCCAGCAGAAGCGGGGGGGCTTACAATGAGCAGTTCTTC. Translation: CASRSGGAYNEQFF.

Only one count was recorded for this clone. The gene calls are TRBV28 and TRBJ2-1; 8 nucleotides match TRBD2. The CDR3 length is 15 residues. The junction had 11 bases not matched to a gene; V was cut back by 6 bases and J by 7 bases. CDR1 is MDHEN and CDR2 is SYDVKM in the germline V gene. CDR3 residues: CASSSKRGPGNEQFF. The DNA for the CDR3 is TGTGCCAGCAGCTCCAAGCGGGGGCCGGGGAATGAGCAGTTCTTC.

The rearrangement links TRBV2 to TRBJ2-3; D gene uncertain. Germline V lookup: CDR1 SNHLY, CDR2 FYNNEI. V dropped 5 bases and J dropped 3 bases, with 3 bases sitting between them. The CDR3 is 11 amino acids. The CDR3 DNA sequence: TGTGCCAGCAGTTCTACAGATACGCAGTATTTT. Translation gives CASSSTDTQYF. Supplemented by reference TRBV2 and TRBJ2-3, the full variable domain reads EPEVTQTPSHQVTQMGQEVILRCVPISNHLYFYWYRQILGQKVEFLVSFYNNEISEKSEIFDDQFSVERPDGSNFTLKIRSTKLEDSAMYFCASSSTDTQYFGPGTRLTVL.

The rearrangement joins TRBV28 to TRBJ2-7, with D perhaps matching TRBD1 (7 bases). V lost 5 bases and J 7 bases, leaving 21 bases between the germline ends. This CDR3 is built from 15 residues. Germline V lookup: CDR1 MDHEN, CDR2 SYDVKM. In nucleotides, the CDR3 is TGTGCCAGCAGTCGCGGACAGGTGGGAGGTCTAGAGCAGTACTTC. This encodes CASSRGQVGGLEQYF.

In DNA form, the CDR3 reads TGTGCCAGCAGCTACGTGCAGGGCGTCGAGCAGTACTTC. This translates into CASSYVQGVEQYF. V and J are TRBV5-6 and TRBJ2-7; weak D call: TRBD1 (5 bases). V was shortened by 3 bases and J by 6 bases, with 13 bases between the two germline ends. CDR3 length: 13 residues. Per the germline V gene, CDR1 is SGHDT and CDR2 is YYEEEE. The whole variable domain, filled in from reference TRBV5-6 and TRBJ2-7, reads DAGVTQSPTHLIKTRGQQVTLRCSPKSGHDTVSWYQQALGQGPQFIFQYYEEEERQRGNFPDRFSGHQFPNYSSELNVNALLLGDSALYLCASSYVQGVEQYFGPGTRLTVT.

This clone was detected ten times or more. This rearrangement joins TRBV30 to TRBJ1-1; TRBD1 is a possible D gene (6 bases). The germline V gene encodes CDR1 GTSNPN and CDR2 SVGIG (reference sequence). Trimming pared 0 bases from V and 1 base from J, leaving 9 bases between. There are 14 residues in the CDR3. As DNA, the CDR3 is TGTGCCTGGAGTGTGGGGGGCGGGAACACTGAAGCTTTCTTT. Encoded protein: CAWSVGGGNTEAFF.

The chain links TRBV4-1 to TRBJ1-1; no clear D. The CDR3 runs to 12 residues. Germline values: CDR1 MGHRA, CDR2 YSYEKL. V shed 1 base and J shed 10 bases, with 10 bases lying between them. The CDR3 spells CASSQAPEGAFF. The CDR3 coding sequence is TGCGCCAGCAGCCAAGCCCCGGAGGGAGCTTTCTTT.

The CDR3 protein is CASRSPPSGANVLTF. CDR3 in DNA: TGTGCCAGCAGATCCCCCCCCTCTGGGGCCAACGTCCTGACTTTC. The chain employs TRBV28 and TRBJ2-6; no firm D call. This CDR3 spans 15 amino acids. The germline V and J ends were trimmed by 6 bases and 0 bases, with 9 bases remaining between them. Germline CDR1 MDHEN, CDR2 SYDVKM.

The chain combines TRBV3-1 (or the pseudogene TRBV3-2) with TRBJ1-1; the D is unclear. Trimming cost V 1 base and J 0 bases, with 9 bases left between them. The CDR3 has 15 amino acids. Per germline, CDR1 LGHDT and CDR2 YNNKEL (reference sequence). In DNA, the CDR3 is TGTGCCAGCAGCCAAGGCACAGAACTGAACACTGAAGCTTTCTTT. This encodes CASSQGTELNTEAFF.

The chain combines TRBV7-2 with TRBJ1-5, with a possible D match to TRBD1 (5 bases). The germline V gene has CDR1 SGHTA and CDR2 FQGNSA. V lost 4 bases to trimming and J lost 8 bases, with 18 bases between them. The CDR3 sequence is 15 residues long. CDR3 coding DNA: TGTGCCAGCAGCTCGCGGACACCCCCGGGTGAGCCCCAGCATTTT. Its translation is CASSSRTPPGEPQHF.

This chain uses TRBV5-1 with TRBJ1-6, with D tentatively TRBD1 (6 bases). The CDR3 spans 14 residues. Germline CDR1 and CDR2: SGHRS and YFSETQ. V dropped 1 base and J dropped 9 bases, with 11 bases sitting between them. The CDR3 DNA is TGCGCCAGCAGCTTGAACAGGGACCTTTCACCCCTCCACTTT. Encoded protein: CASSLNRDLSPLHF.

This chain connects TRBV30 to TRBJ1-5; D not resolved. The CDR3 runs to 14 residues. Between the trimmed V and J ends, which lost 1 base and 4 bases, there was a span of 11 bases. CDR1 and CDR2 from the germline V gene are GTSNPN and SVGIG (reference sequence). As DNA, the CDR3 is TGTGCCTGGAGTGGCCACAGACCTAATCAGCCCCAGCATTTT. Protein product: CAWSGHRPNQPQHF. The whole variable domain, filled in from reference TRBV30 and TRBJ1-5, reads SQTIHQWPATLVQPVGSPLSLECTVEGTSNPNLYWYRQAAGRGLQLLFYSVGIGQISSEVPQNLSASRPQDRQFILSSKKLLLSDSGFYLCAWSGHRPNQPQHFGDGTRLSIL.

The rearrangement links TRBV9 to TRBJ1-4; maybe TRBD1 (6 bases). Trimming took 0 bases from V and 5 from J, leaving 11 bases between them. Germline values: CDR1 SGDLS, CDR2 YYNGEE. The CDR3 extends over 15 amino acids. The CDR3 region is CASSVGGGRNEKLFF. The CDR3 DNA reads as TGTGCCAGCAGCGTAGGGGGGGGCAGGAATGAAAAACTGTTTTTT.

This chain connects TRBV2 to TRBJ1-1; D is perhaps TRBD1 (5 bases). Germline CDR1 is SNHLY and CDR2 is FYNNEI. The CDR3 has 14 amino acids. The V end lost 8 bases, the J end lost 1 base, and 14 bases lay between the germline ends. The CDR3 nucleotides are TGTGCCAGCGGAGGGACCAGGGCGAACACTGAAGCTTTCTTT. Protein: CASGGTRANTEAFF.

This sequence joins TRBV25-1 and TRBJ1-2; D is unresolved. Germline V gene sequence: CDR1 MGHDK, CDR2 SYGVNS. The CDR3 has 13 residues. The V end was cut by 8 bases, the J end by 4 bases, with 14 bases between. The CDR3 bases are TGTGCCAGCGAGGGATCGCCCGTCTATGGCTACACCTTC. Residues: CASEGSPVYGYTF.

This clone was seen just once. The V call is TRBV19, the J call TRBJ2-7, with 7 bases identical to TRBD1. CDR3 length: 15 residues. Germline V CDR1 and CDR2: LNHDA, SQIVND (reference sequence). Trimming cost V 4 bases and J 1 base; bases outside gene matches: 7. CDR3 sequence: CASSTRTGQSYEQYF. CDR3 DNA sequence: TGTGCCAGTAGTACCCGGACAGGACAGTCCTACGAGCAGTACTTC.

Here the CDR3 reads CASSQEYSRPREQYF. In nucleotides, the CDR3 is TGCGCCAGCAGCCAAGAGTACAGCCGACCACGGGAGCAGTACTTC. J is TRBJ2-7 and V is TRBV4-1; D unresolved. Germline V CDR1 and CDR2: MGHRA, YSYEKL. The CDR3 covers 15 residues. The ends were cut back, 0 bases at V and 7 bases at J, with 16 bases in the middle.

In DNA, the CDR3 is TGTGCCAGTAGTATGGGGCCCGGGCCCCCACAAGAGACCCAGTACTTC. It is translated as CASSMGPGPPQETQYF. This chain links TRBV19 with TRBJ2-5, with a possible D match to TRBD1 (5 bases). This CDR3 region has 16 residues. The germline V and J ends were trimmed by 3 bases and 2 bases, with 16 bases remaining between them. CDR1 and CDR2 from the germline V gene are LNHDA and SQIVND (reference sequence). The full variable domain, rest sourced from reference TRBV19 and TRBJ2-5, is DGGITQSPKYLFRKEGQNVTLSCEQNLNHDAMYWYRQDPGQGLRLIYYSQIVNDFQKGDIAEGYSVSREKKESFPLTVTSAQKNPTAFYLCASSMGPGPPQETQYFGPGTRLLVL.

The genes are TRBV9 and TRBJ2-3; weak D call: TRBD2 (6 bases). Trimming left V 2 bases short and J 2 bases short, with 21 bases between. Germline V gene lookup returns CDR1 SGDLS and CDR2 YYNGEE. This CDR3 has 18 residues. CDR3 sequence: CASSVRSGGSWFTDTQYF. Here the CDR3 DNA reads TGTGCCAGCAGCGTTAGAAGTGGGGGGTCGTGGTTCACAGATACGCAGTATTTT.

This clone was detected once. CDR3 coding DNA: TGTGCCAGCAGCTTAGGACAGGGTATAACTGAGCAGTTCTTC. Residues: CASSLGQGITEQFF. J is TRBJ2-1 and V is TRBV9, with TRBD1 matching 8 bases. CDR1 SGDLS and CDR2 YYNGEE come from the germline V gene. J lost 9 bases, V lost 4 bases, and 9 bases had no gene match. The CDR3 runs 14 residues.

CDR3 sequence: CASSLYTSGGSNEQFF. DNA of the CDR3: TGCGCCAGCAGCTTGTATACTAGCGGGGGCTCCAATGAGCAGTTCTTC. The V gene is TRBV5-1, the J gene TRBJ2-1, with 11 bases aligning to TRBD2. Germline assignment: CDR1 SGHRS and CDR2 YFSETQ. The CDR3 loop spans 16 amino acids. J lost 6 bases, V lost 1 base, and 6 bases had no gene match.

This clone came up a few times. V and J are TRBV28 and TRBJ1-1; the D gene is possibly TRBD1 (5 bases). The V gene's germline CDR1 is MDHEN and CDR2 SYDVKM. This CDR3 has 13 amino acids. Trimming removed 2 bases at V and 5 bases at J, with 9 bases between. In DNA, the CDR3 is TGTGCCAGCAGTTTAACCAGGGCGACTGAAGCTTTCTTT. Protein sequence: CASSLTRATEAFF.

This clone appeared a few times. The V and J genes are TRBV7-8 and TRBJ2-1; D may be TRBD1 or TRBD2 (6 bases each). The V end was cut by 5 bases, the J end by 5 bases, with 16 bases between. The length of the CDR3 is 15 residues. Germline assignment: CDR1 SGHVS and CDR2 FQNEAQ. CDR3 protein: CASSIGGAANNEQFF. In DNA, the CDR3 is TGTGCCAGCAGCATCGGGGGCGCCGCTAACAATGAGCAGTTCTTC.

This clone appeared a single time. The rearrangement links TRBV2 to TRBJ1-4, with a possible D match to TRBD1 (5 bases). Germline assignment: CDR1 SNHLY and CDR2 FYNNEI. Trimming left V 3 bases short and J 4 bases short, with 9 bases between. CDR3 length: 14 amino acids. The CDR3 sequence: CASSEDTGNEKLFF. The CDR3 coding sequence is TGTGCCAGCAGTGAGGACACTGGTAATGAAAAACTGTTTTTT.

The rearrangement uses TRBV7-6 and TRBJ1-1; 8 bases line up with TRBD1. Trimming cost V 1 base and J 2 bases; bases outside gene matches: 3. Germline V gene lookup returns CDR1 SGHVS and CDR2 FNYEAQ. The CDR3 is 15 residues long. CDR3 nucleotide sequence: TGTGCCAGCAGCTTAGGGACAGGGATAAACACTGAAGCTTTCTTT. Protein product: CASSLGTGINTEAFF.

V is TRBV7-3 and J is TRBJ2-4; 10 positions agree with TRBD1. The CDR3 extends over 15 amino acids. Germline loops: CDR1 SGHTA, CDR2 FQGTGA. Losses at the gene ends were 0 bases for V and 9 bases for J; bases not matched to a gene: 5. The CDR3 sequence: CASSLTPDRGGIQYF. The CDR3 nucleotides read TGTGCCAGCAGCTTAACCCCGGACAGGGGGGGCATTCAGTACTTC.

The chain's CDR3 is CASTNVGYYGYTF. The CDR3 nucleotides read TGTGCCAGCACGAACGTAGGGTACTATGGCTACACCTTC. The chain has TRBV2 and TRBJ1-2; D gene ambiguous. The CDR3 consists of 13 residues. CDR1 and CDR2 (germline): SNHLY, FYNNEI. Trimming left V 7 bases short and J 3 bases short, with 12 bases between.